Listed here are 26 T cell receptor beta chains from one sample, sequenced in a study of blood T cell repertoires in COVID-19. Sequencing used immunoSEQ multiplex PCR; TCRdb keeps in-frame clones, though not all of them. The sample has approximately 170,000 clones; about 86% are singletons. Sequences were obtained from peripheral blood. The receptor source for this set is a woman of 80 years or more with acute or convalescent COVID-19.

The rearrangement joins TRBV3-1 (or the pseudogene TRBV3-2) to TRBJ1-1; perhaps TRBD1 as D (5 bases). The ends were cut back, 5 bases at V and 1 base at J, with 11 bases in the middle. CDR1 and CDR2 from the germline V gene are LGHDT and YNNKEL (reference sequence). The CDR3 covers 14 residues. As DNA, the CDR3 is TGTGCCAGCAGCAACCTGGACACGAACACTGAAGCTTTCTTT. Protein product: CASSNLDTNTEAFF.

V gene TRBV11-2 combines with J gene TRBJ2-7, with unresolved D. The CDR3 has 13 amino acids. V was trimmed by 4 bases and J by 3 bases, leaving 10 bases between them. The germline gives CDR1 SGHAT, CDR2 FQNNGV. CDR3 DNA: TGTGCCAGCAGCTATGTCCCCTTCTACGAGCAGTACTTC. Translating it yields CASSYVPFYEQYF.

The V and J genes are TRBV24-1 and TRBJ2-6; D perhaps matches TRBD2 (6 bases). V was shortened by 3 bases and J by 2 bases, with 10 bases between the two germline ends. Germline V gene data show CDR1 as KGHDR and CDR2 as SFDVKD. The CDR3 contains 16 residues. CDR3 sequence reads: CATSDPTSPGANVLTF. CDR3 nucleotide sequence: TGTGCCACCAGTGATCCCACTAGCCCTGGGGCCAACGTCCTGACTTTC.

The gene calls are TRBV5-4 and TRBJ1-2; D remains ambiguous. CDR3 length equals 14 residues. Per germline, CDR1 SGHNT and CDR2 YYREEE (reference sequence). The V end lost 1 base, the J end lost 6 bases, and 13 bases lay between the germline ends. The CDR3 here is CASSLNTQRDGYTF. Written as DNA, the CDR3 is TGTGCCAGCAGCTTGAACACTCAGAGGGATGGCTACACCTTC.

This chain uses TRBV6-6 with TRBJ2-3; no clear D. Germline V gives CDR1 MNHNY, CDR2 SVGAGI (reference sequence). The CDR3 contains 16 residues. V was clipped by 0 bases and J by 3 bases, with 13 bases between them. The CDR3 bases are TGTGCCAGCAGTTACTCGAAAGCATCGGGTACAGATACGCAGTATTTT. The encoded protein is CASSYSKASGTDTQYF.

The rearrangement uses TRBV7-6 and TRBJ2-5; D might be TRBD1 (5 bases). Looked up from germline, CDR1 is SGHVS and CDR2 is FNYEAQ. The length of the CDR3 is 15 residues. Trimming took 0 bases from V and 5 from J, leaving 13 bases between them. CDR3 sequence reads: CASSLAGPGGETQYF. The CDR3 DNA is TGTGCCAGCAGCTTAGCGGGGCCAGGTGGGGAGACCCAGTACTTC.

This clone was counted many times. This chain uses TRBV10-2 with TRBJ1-4; TRBD1 agrees at 7 bases. Unmatched junction bases numbered 17, after V lost 11 bases and J lost 8 bases. Germline CDR1 is WSHSY and CDR2 is SAAADI. The CDR3 sequence is 15 residues long. This CDR3 reads CAPATNKGAGEKLFF. In DNA form, the CDR3 reads TGCGCCCCAGCAACAAACAAGGGGGCTGGAGAAAAACTGTTTTTT.

The chain employs TRBV27 and TRBJ2-7; TRBD1 is a possible D gene (7 bases). V shed 5 bases and J shed 3 bases, with 26 bases lying between them. Germline V lookup: CDR1 MNHEY, CDR2 SMNVEV (reference sequence). The length of the CDR3 is 18 residues. The CDR3, as DNA: TGTGCCAGCAGTCCAGGGGGGCGCGGGCTAGCTATTGTCTACGAGCAGTACTTC. Its protein product is CASSPGGRGLAIVYEQYF.

The DNA of the CDR3 is TGTGCCAGCAGTCTCGGGACAGGCTACGAGCAGTACTTC. It yields the protein CASSLGTGYEQYF. V gene TRBV25-1 combines with J gene TRBJ2-7; TRBD1 aligns across 8 bases. The germline V gene has CDR1 MGHDK and CDR2 SYGVNS. This CDR3 spans 13 amino acids. With 5 bases clipped from V and 3 bases from J, the junction kept 3 bases outside the gene matches.

The V call is TRBV27, the J call TRBJ2-7; the D gene is possibly TRBD2 (6 bases). CDR1 MNHEY and CDR2 SMNVEV come from the germline V gene (reference sequence). Trimming cost V 8 bases and J 4 bases, with 15 bases left between them. The length of the CDR3 is 13 residues. The CDR3 DNA follows: TGTGCCAGCGGACCCCTGGGGAGGTACGAGCAGTACTTC. Protein sequence: CASGPLGRYEQYF.

This sequence joins TRBV4-1 and TRBJ2-7; 10 nucleotides line up with TRBD2. Trimming at V came to 0 bases and at J to 2 bases, leaving 7 bases not matched to a gene. The length of the CDR3 is 17 residues. The germline V gene has CDR1 MGHRA and CDR2 YSYEKL. CDR3 sequence: CASSQDLSSGRAYEQYF. In nucleotides, the CDR3 is TGCGCCAGCAGCCAAGATTTATCGAGCGGGAGGGCCTACGAGCAGTACTTC.

About this clone itself: The junction differs from germline at one of its ends, possibly a read error. The chain carries TRBV7-7 and TRBJ2-1; 10 bases match TRBD2. CDR1 is SSHAT and CDR2 is FNYEAQ in the germline V gene (reference sequence). This CDR3 region has 17 residues. DNA for the CDR3: TGTGCTAGCAGCGCGGCTCGGAGCGGGGGGGGGAACAATGAGCAGTTCTTC. It encodes CASSAARSGGGNNEQFF.

The chain employs TRBV6-5 and TRBJ2-7, with 7 nucleotides matching TRBD2. V trimming: 10 bases; J trimming: 3 bases; junction bases outside the gene matches: 12. CDR3 length: 14 residues. Germline CDR1 MNHEY, CDR2 SVGAGI. The CDR3 loop is CATTHLADLYEQYF. CDR3 coding DNA: TGTGCCACCACTCACCTAGCGGACCTCTACGAGCAGTACTTC.

This rearrangement joins TRBV6-5 to TRBJ2-3, with 7 bases lining up with TRBD1. The V gene's germline CDR1 is MNHEY and CDR2 SVGAGI. V was pared by 6 bases and J by 1 base, with 7 bases of the junction left unmatched. CDR3 size: 15 residues. CDR3 DNA: TGTGCCAGCAGCGTACAGGGGTGGGGCACAGATACGCAGTATTTT. This codes for CASSVQGWGTDTQYF.

A few counts support this clone. The chain has TRBV24-1 and TRBJ2-3; 8 bases match TRBD2. V lost 0 bases to trimming and J lost 6 bases; unmatched junction nucleotides: 7. CDR3 length equals 16 residues. Germline CDR1 reads KGHDR; CDR2 reads SFDVKD. The CDR3 region has the DNA TGTGCCACCAGTGATTTGACAGCGGGAGAGTTGGATACGCAGTATTTT. Residues: CATSDLTAGELDTQYF.

The chain couples TRBV15 to TRBJ2-1, with 15 positions matching TRBD2. Looked up from germline, CDR1 is LNHNV and CDR2 is YYDKDF (reference sequence). The CDR3 consists of 17 residues. V trimming: 4 bases; J trimming: 2 bases; junction bases outside the gene matches: 3. CDR3 residues: CATSTRTSGGAYNEQFF. The CDR3 DNA reads TGTGCCACCAGCACTAGGACTAGCGGGGGGGCCTACAATGAGCAGTTCTTC.

This clone was counted once. J is TRBJ2-7 and V is TRBV18; TRBD2 aligns across 8 bases. V trimming: 0 bases; J trimming: 4 bases; junction bases outside the gene matches: 5. The CDR3 sequence is 15 residues long. Germline V gives CDR1 KGHSH, CDR2 LQKENI. The DNA for the CDR3 is TGTGCCAGCTCACCACCTGGGACTAGTGCTTACGAGCAGTACTTC. Translated: CASSPPGTSAYEQYF.

This clone is a singleton in its sample. This chain connects TRBV6-1 to TRBJ1-5; maybe TRBD1 (5 bases). V was cut by 0 bases and J by 3 bases, with 9 bases left in between. Germline loops: CDR1 MNHNS, CDR2 SASEGT. The CDR3 sequence is 15 residues long. The DNA of the CDR3 is TGTGCCAGCAGTGAAGCGTCAGGGTACAATCAGCCCCAGCATTTT. This codes for CASSEASGYNQPQHF.

The chain combines TRBV11-2 with TRBJ1-4, with TRBD1 identical over 9 bases. Losses at the gene ends were 7 bases for V and 6 bases for J; bases not matched to a gene: 6. Germline CDR1 and CDR2: SGHAT and FQNNGV. There are 14 residues in the CDR3. The CDR3 region is CASNAGQGDEKLFF. The CDR3 region has the DNA TGTGCCAGCAACGCGGGACAGGGTGATGAAAAACTGTTTTTT.

The chain recombines TRBV9 with TRBJ2-7; unclear D gene. Looked up from germline, CDR1 is SGDLS and CDR2 is YYNGEE. Trimming cost V 0 bases and J 2 bases, with 9 bases left between them. The length of the CDR3 is 14 residues. The CDR3 region has the DNA TGTGCCAGCAGCGTAGATAATTATCCCTACGAGCAGTACTTC. Protein: CASSVDNYPYEQYF.

The chain joins TRBV28 to TRBJ1-2; TRBD1 matches at 8 bases. Trimming removed 4 bases from V and 5 bases from J; junction bases left unmatched: 9. This CDR3 spans 15 amino acids. Germline loops: CDR1 MDHEN, CDR2 SYDVKM. Here the CDR3 reads CASSSTGTGKYGYTF. In DNA form, the CDR3 reads TGTGCCAGCAGTTCCACAGGGACAGGCAAATATGGCTACACCTTC.

In its sample, this clone was seen a few times. The chain has TRBV19 and TRBJ2-3; 10 positions match TRBD1. CDR1 is LNHDA, CDR2 SQIVND, per germline (reference sequence). The CDR3 contains 16 residues. V lost 3 bases and J lost 2; bases outside the gene matches: 5. The CDR3, as DNA: TGTGCCAGTAGTATTACCGGGACAGGGGCCACAGATACGCAGTATTTT. Encoded protein: CASSITGTGATDTQYF.

This clone was seen more than once but under ten times. The rearrangement joins TRBV5-4 to TRBJ1-6; possible D gene TRBD1, 6 bases. This CDR3 comprises 15 residues. In germline, CDR1 is SGHNT, CDR2 YYREEE (reference sequence). V shed 0 bases and J shed 7 bases, with 11 bases lying between them. The CDR3 nucleotides read TGTGCCAGCAGCTTGGATCCAGGGGTAAATTCACCCCTCCACTTT. Translated, it gives CASSLDPGVNSPLHF. Combining the CDR3 with reference TRBV5-4 and TRBJ1-6 gives the whole variable domain ETGVTQSPTHLIKTRGQQVTLRCSSQSGHNTVSWYQQALGQGPQFIFQYYREEENGRGNFPPRFSGLQFPNYSSELNVNALELDDSALYLCASSLDPGVNSPLHFGNGTRLTVT.

This chain joins TRBV2 and TRBJ2-7; a weak D match, TRBD2 (6 bases). Germline CDR1 SNHLY, CDR2 FYNNEI. The CDR3 is made up of 15 amino acids. V lost 4 bases to trimming and J lost 4 bases, with 17 bases between them. The CDR3: CASSVISGGAYEQYF. The CDR3 bases are TGTGCCAGCAGTGTTATTAGCGGCGGGGCATACGAGCAGTACTTC. Together with reference TRBV2 and TRBJ2-7, the CDR3 gives the full variable domain: EPEVTQTPSHQVTQMGQEVILRCVPISNHLYFYWYRQILGQKVEFLVSFYNNEISEKSEIFDDQFSVERPDGSNFTLKIRSTKLEDSAMYFCASSVISGGAYEQYFGPGTRLTVT.

CDR3 nucleotides: TGTGCCAGCAGCCTAGCGGGACTGGGGGAGACCCAGTACTTC. Encoded protein: CASSLAGLGETQYF. The V gene is TRBV27, the J gene TRBJ2-5; 9 bases map to TRBD2. Trimming removed 6 bases from V and 5 bases from J; junction bases left unmatched: 7. The CDR3 is 14 residues long. Per the germline V gene, CDR1 is MNHEY and CDR2 is SMNVEV (reference sequence).

The chain uses TRBV3-1 (or the pseudogene TRBV3-2) and TRBJ2-3, with D maybe TRBD1 (5 bases). Germline V lookup: CDR1 LGHDT, CDR2 YNNKEL (reference sequence). This CDR3 spans 15 amino acids. V was cut by 3 bases and J by 4 bases, with 14 bases left in between. CDR3: CASSHPRVVPDTQYF. CDR3 coding DNA: TGTGCCAGCAGCCATCCCAGGGTTGTGCCAGATACGCAGTATTTT.